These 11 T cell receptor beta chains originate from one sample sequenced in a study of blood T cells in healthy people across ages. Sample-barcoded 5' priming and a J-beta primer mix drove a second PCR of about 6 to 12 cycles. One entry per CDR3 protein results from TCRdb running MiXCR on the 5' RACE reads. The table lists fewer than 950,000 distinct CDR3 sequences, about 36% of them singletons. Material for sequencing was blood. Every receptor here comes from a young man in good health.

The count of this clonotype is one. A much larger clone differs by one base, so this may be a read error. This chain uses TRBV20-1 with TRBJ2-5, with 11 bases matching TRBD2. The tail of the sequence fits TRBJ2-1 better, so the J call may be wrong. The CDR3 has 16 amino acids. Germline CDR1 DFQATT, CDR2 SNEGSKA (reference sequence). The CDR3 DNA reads TGCAGTGCTAGAGATCGACTAGCGGGACAACAAGAGACCCAGTTCTTC. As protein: CSARDRLAGQQETQFF.

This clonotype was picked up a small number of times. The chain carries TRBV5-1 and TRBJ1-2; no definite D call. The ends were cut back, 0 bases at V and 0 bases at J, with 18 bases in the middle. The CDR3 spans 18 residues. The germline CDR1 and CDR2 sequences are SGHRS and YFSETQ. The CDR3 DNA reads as TGCGCCAGCAGCTTGGGGACCGAGAGGCTCTTAGCTAACTATGGCTACACCTTC. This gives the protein CASSLGTERLLANYGYTF.

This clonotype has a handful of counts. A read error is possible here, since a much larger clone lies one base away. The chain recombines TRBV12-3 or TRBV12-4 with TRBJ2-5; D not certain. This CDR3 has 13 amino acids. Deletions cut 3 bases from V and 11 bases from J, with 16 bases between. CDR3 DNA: TGTGCCAGCAGTTTGAAGCCCTTCCGTGAGCAGTACTTC. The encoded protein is CASSLKPFREQYF.

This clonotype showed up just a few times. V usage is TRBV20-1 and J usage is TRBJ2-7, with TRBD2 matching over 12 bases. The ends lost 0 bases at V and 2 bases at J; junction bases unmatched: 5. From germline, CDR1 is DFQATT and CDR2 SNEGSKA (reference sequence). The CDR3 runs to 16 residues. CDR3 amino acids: CSARDLRTSGAYEQYF. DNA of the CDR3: TGCAGTGCTAGAGATCTCCGGACTAGCGGGGCCTACGAGCAGTACTTC.

The CDR3 sequence: CASSRTGLGEQYF. The CDR3 DNA is TGTGCCAGCAGCCGGACAGGGTTGGGGGAGCAGTACTTC. The chain employs TRBV7-2 and TRBJ2-4; 8 nucleotides align to TRBD1. The CDR3 is 13 residues long. Germline V gene data show CDR1 as SGHTA and CDR2 as FQGNSA. V was pared by 5 bases and J by 13 bases, with 10 bases of the junction left unmatched.

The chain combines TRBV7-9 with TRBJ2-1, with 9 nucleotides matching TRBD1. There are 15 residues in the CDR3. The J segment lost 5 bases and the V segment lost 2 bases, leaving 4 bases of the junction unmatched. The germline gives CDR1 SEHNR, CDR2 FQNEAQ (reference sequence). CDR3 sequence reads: CASSLLTGGHNEQFF. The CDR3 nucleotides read TGTGCCAGCAGCTTATTGACAGGGGGACACAATGAGCAGTTCTTC.

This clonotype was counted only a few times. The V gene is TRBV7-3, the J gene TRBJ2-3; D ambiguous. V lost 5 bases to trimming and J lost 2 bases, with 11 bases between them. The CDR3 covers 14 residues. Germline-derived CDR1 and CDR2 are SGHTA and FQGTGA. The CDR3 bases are TGTGCCAGCAGCCCGGCGGCAGACACAGATACGCAGTATTTT. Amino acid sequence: CASSPAADTDTQYF. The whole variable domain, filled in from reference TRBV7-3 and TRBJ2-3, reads GAGVSQTPSNKVTEKGKYVELRCDPISGHTALYWYRQSLGQGPEFLIYFQGTGAADDSGLPNDRFFAVRPEGSVSTLKIQRTERGDSAVYLCASSPAADTDTQYFGPGTRLTVL.

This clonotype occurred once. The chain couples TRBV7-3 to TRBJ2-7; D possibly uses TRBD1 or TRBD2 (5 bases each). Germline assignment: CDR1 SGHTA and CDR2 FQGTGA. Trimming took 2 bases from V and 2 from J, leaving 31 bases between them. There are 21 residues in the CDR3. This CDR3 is CASSLFPPVGVRDRFTYEQYF. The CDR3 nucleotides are TGTGCCAGCAGCTTATTTCCTCCCGTGGGGGTGCGTGACCGGTTTACCTACGAGCAGTACTTC.

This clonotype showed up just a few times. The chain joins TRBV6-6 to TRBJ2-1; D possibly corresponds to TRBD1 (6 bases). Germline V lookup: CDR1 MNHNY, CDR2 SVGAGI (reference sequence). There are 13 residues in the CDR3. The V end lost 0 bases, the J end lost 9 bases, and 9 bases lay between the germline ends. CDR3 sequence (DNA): TGTGCCAGCAGTTACTCTCTAGGGGGTGAGCAGTTCTTC. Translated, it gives CASSYSLGGEQFF.

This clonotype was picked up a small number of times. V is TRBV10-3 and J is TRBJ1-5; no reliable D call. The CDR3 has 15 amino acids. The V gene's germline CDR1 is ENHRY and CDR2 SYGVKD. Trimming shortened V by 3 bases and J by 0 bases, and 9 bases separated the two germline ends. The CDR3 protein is CAISENSLSNQPQHF. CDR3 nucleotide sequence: TGTGCCATCAGTGAAAACAGCCTTAGCAATCAGCCCCAGCATTTT.

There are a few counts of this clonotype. The CDR3 loop reads CASSHQGPRSQNNSPLHF. The CDR3, as DNA: TGTGCCAGCAGCCACCAGGGACCGCGAAGTCAAAATAATTCACCCCTCCACTTT. The rearrangement uses TRBV4-2 and TRBJ1-6; tentative D call: TRBD1 (5 bases). Trimming removed 3 bases from V and 5 bases from J, with 20 bases in between. The CDR3 consists of 18 residues. Looked up from germline, CDR1 is LGHNA and CDR2 is YNFKEQ.